This T cell receptor (beta chain) was obtained from a study of blood T cells in healthy people across ages. Overall study findings and caveats: Donors of long life had a larger count of naive CD4+ cells and greater diversity than aged donors.

Regarding this clonotype: Its specificity is unknown.

The use of a sample-barcoded 5' primer and a J-beta primer mix characterized a second PCR of roughly 6 to 11 cycles. Sequencing yielded, for each sample, at least 3 million paired-end reads carrying CDR3. TCRdb reprocessed the 5' RACE reads via MiXCR and lists one record per CDR3 protein. The sample lists 1.5 million or so distinct CDR3 sequences, about 42% occurring once. The CDR3 loop spans 11 amino acids. The V gene's germline CDR1 is SEHNR and CDR2 FQNEAQ (reference sequence). V dropped 5 bases and J dropped 8 bases, with 9 bases sitting between them. The receptor was derived from a young woman in good health. This sequence joins TRBV7-9 and TRBJ1-2; tentative D call: TRBD1 (5 bases). The sample comprised blood. CDR3: CASSAGSGYTF. CDR3 in DNA: TGTGCCAGCAGCGCAGGGAGCGGCTACACCTTC.